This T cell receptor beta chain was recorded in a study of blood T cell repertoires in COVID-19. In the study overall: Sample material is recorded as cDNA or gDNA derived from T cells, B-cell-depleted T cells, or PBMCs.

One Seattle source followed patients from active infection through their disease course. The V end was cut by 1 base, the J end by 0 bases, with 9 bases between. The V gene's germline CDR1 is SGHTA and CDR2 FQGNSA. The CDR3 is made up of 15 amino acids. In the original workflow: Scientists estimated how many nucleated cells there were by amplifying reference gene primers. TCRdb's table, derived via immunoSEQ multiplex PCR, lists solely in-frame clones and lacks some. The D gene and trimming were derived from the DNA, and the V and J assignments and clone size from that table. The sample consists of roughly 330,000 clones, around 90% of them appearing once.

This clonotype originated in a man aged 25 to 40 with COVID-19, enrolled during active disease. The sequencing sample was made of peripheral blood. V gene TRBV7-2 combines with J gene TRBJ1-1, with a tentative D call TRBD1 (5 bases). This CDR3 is CASSLVAGMNTEAFF. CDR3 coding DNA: TGTGCCAGCAGCTTAGTGGCAGGGATGAACACTGAAGCTTTCTTT. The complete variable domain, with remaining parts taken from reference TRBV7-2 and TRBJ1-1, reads GAGVSQSPSNKVTEKGKDVELRCDPISGHTALYWYRQSLGQGLEFLIYFQGNSAPDKSGLPSDRFSAERTGGSVSTLTIQRTQQEDSAVYLCASSLVAGMNTEAFFGQGTRLTVV.